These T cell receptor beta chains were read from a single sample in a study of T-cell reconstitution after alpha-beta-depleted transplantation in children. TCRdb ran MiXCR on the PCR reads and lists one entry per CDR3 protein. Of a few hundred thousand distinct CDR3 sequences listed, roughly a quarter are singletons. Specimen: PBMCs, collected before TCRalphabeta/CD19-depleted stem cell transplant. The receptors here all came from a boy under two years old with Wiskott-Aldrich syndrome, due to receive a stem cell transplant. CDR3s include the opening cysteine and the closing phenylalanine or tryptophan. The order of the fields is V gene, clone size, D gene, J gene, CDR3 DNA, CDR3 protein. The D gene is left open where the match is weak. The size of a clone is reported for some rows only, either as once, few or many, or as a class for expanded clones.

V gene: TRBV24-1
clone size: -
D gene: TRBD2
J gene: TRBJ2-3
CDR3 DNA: TGTGCCACCAGTGCCTTGGGGAGTCTAGCGGGAGGGCCGACAGATACGCAGTATTTT
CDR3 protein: CATSALGSLAGGPTDTQYF

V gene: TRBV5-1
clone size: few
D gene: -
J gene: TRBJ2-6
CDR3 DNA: TGCGCCAGCAGCTTGACAACACAGGGAGCTGGGGCCAACGTCCTGACTTTC
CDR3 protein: CASSLTTQGAGANVLTF

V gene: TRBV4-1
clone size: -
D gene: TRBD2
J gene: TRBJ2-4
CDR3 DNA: TGCGCCAGCAGCCTAGTAGCGGGAGGGCCACGGAACATTCAGTACTTC
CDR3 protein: CASSLVAGGPRNIQYF

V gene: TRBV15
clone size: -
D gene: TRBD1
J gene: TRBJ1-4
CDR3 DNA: TGTGCCACCAGCGGTGGGACAGGGGGTGAAAAACTGTTTTTT
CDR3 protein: CATSGGTGGEKLFF

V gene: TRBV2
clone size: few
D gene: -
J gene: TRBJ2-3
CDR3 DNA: TGTGCCACCCGGGCCCTGGGCGGCACAGATACGCAGTATTTT
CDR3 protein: CATRALGGTDTQYF

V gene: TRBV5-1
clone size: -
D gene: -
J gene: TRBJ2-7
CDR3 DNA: TGCGCCAGCAGCTTAGTAGGCGGAGGAAACTCCTACGAGCAGTACTTC
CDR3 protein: CASSLVGGGNSYEQYF

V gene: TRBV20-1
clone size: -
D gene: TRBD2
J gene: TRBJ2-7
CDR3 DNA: TGCAGTGCTAGAACTGAGGCGGGAGTGGGAGAGCAGTACTTC
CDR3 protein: CSARTEAGVGEQYF

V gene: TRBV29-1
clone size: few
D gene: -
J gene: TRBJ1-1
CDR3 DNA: TGCAGCGTTGAGTTACGGGCCTTTAACACTGAAGCTTTCTTT
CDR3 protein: CSVELRAFNTEAFF

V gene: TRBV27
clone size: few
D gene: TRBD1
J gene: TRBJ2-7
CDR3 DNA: TGTGCCAGCGCGACCACCGGGACAGGGAGGAGCGAGCAGTACTTC
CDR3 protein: CASATTGTGRSEQYF

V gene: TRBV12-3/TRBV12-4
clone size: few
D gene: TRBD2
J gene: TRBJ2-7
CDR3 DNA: TGTGCCAGCAGCCCCGTGCGGGGGGCCTACGAGCAGTACTTC
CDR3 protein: CASSPVRGAYEQYF

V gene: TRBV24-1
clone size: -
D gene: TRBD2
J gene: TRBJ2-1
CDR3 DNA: TGTGCCACCAGGGGGCCTGGGCTAGCGGGAAACAATGAGCAGTTCTTC
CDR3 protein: CATRGPGLAGNNEQFF

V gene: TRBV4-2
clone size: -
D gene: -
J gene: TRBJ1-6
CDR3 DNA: TGTGCCAGCAGCTGGGAGGAGGCCAGGCATAGATATAATTCACCCCTCCACTTT
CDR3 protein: CASSWEEARHRYNSPLHF

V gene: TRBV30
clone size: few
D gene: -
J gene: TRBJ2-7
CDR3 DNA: TGTGCCTGGAGTGTAATTCGGGGGGCCAACTCCTACGAGCAGTACTTC
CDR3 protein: CAWSVIRGANSYEQYF

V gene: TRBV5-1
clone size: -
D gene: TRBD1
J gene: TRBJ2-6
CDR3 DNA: TGCGCCAGCAGTTTAGGACAGGGGGGCTCTGGGGCCAACGTCCTGACTTTC
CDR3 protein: CASSLGQGGSGANVLTF

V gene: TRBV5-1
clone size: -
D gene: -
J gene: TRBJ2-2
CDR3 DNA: TGCGCCAGCAGCAGACTATTGAACACCGGGGAGCTGTTTTTT
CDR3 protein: CASSRLLNTGELFF

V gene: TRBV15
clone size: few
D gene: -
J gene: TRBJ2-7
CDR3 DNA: TGTGCCACCAGCAGAGTGAGATGGGTTGGCGGCGAGCAGTACTTC
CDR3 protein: CATSRVRWVGGEQYF

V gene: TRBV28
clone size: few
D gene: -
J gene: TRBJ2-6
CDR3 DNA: TGTGCCAGCAGTTACGGAATGGCTGGGGCCAACGTCCTGACTTTC
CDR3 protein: CASSYGMAGANVLTF

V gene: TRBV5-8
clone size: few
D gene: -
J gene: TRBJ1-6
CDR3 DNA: TGTGCCAGCAGCTTGGGACAGGCTAGGTCTAATTCACCCCTCCACTTT
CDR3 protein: CASSLGQARSNSPLHF

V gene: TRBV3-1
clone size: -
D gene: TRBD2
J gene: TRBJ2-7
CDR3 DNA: TGTGCCAGCAGCCACGGGACTAGCCCTACCTACGAGCAGTACTTC
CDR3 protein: CASSHGTSPTYEQYF

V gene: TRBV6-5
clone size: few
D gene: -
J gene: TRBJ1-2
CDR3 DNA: TGTGCCAGCAGTTACTCTGGGCAGGGATCCTATGGCTACACCTTC
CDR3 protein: CASSYSGQGSYGYTF

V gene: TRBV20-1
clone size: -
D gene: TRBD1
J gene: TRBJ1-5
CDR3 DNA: TGCAGTGCTAGATCACAGGGGCGAGGGGATCAGCCCCAGCATTTT
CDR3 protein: CSARSQGRGDQPQHF

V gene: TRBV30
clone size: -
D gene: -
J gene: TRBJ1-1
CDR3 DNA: TGTGCCTGGATGGAGAAAGGGCGGAACACTGAAGCTTTCTTT
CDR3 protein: CAWMEKGRNTEAFF

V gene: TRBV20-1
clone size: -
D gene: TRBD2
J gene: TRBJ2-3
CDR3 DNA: TGCAGTGCTTCCTTCGGGGGAGGGAACACAGATACGCAGTATTTT
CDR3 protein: CSASFGGGNTDTQYF

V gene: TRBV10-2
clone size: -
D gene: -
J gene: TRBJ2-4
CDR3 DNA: TGCGCCAGCAGTGAGTGGGGGAGAATGTTTCAGTACTTC
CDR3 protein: CASSEWGRMFQYF

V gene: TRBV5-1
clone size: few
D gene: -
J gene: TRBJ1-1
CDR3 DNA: TGCGCCAGCAGCTTGGGAGTAGGGGGCACTGAAGCTTTCTTT
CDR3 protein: CASSLGVGGTEAFF

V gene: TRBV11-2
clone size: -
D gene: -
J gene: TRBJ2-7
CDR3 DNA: TGTGCCAGCAGCCCAAGCGGCTTAGCTTCGAAAGCAGGCGAGCAGTACTTC
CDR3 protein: CASSPSGLASKAGEQYF

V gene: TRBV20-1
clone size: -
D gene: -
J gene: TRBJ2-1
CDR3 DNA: TGCAGTGCCCCTACCTACCGCTCCTACAATGAGCAGTTCTTC
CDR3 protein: CSAPTYRSYNEQFF

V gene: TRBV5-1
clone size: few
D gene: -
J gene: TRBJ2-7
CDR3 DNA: TGCGCCAGCAGTTTCTCCCCCGCCGACGAGCAGTACTTC
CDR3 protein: CASSFSPADEQYF

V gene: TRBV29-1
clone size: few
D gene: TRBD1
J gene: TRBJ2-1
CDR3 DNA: TGCAGCGTTGGAAGTAAGGGACAGTACTACAATGAGCAGTTCTTC
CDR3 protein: CSVGSKGQYYNEQFF

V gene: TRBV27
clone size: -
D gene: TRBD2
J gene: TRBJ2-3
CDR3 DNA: TGTGCCAGCAGTCGCCTAGCGGGAGGTCGCGCAGATACGCAGTATTTT
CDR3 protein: CASSRLAGGRADTQYF

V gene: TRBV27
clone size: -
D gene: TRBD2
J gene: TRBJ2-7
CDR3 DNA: TGTGCCAGCAGTGCCTTGGGACTAGCGGGAGTCGAGCAGTACTTC
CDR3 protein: CASSALGLAGVEQYF